This entry is about one T cell receptor beta chain. Its antigen is still unknown. This CDR3 contains 12 residues. The V and J ends lost 7 bases and 3 bases, in that order; junction bases with no gene match: 2. The germline CDR1 and CDR2 sequences are SNHLY and FYNNEI. This entry belongs to a study of cytomegalovirus exposure and HLA in healthy donors. Overall study findings and caveats: The tendency of first-cohort TCR clusters to co-occur in the approximately 110 validation repertoires was identified by a subsequent analysis.

The data were produced by immunoSEQ multiplex PCR, yet TCRdb's version contains in-frame clones alone and is incomplete. Of tens of thousands of clones detected, 94% appear once; the ten largest clones hold approximately 1.5%. The TCR sequence derives from a man younger than 35 in good health and CMV-seropositive. Sequencing input: PBMCs. The chain carries TRBV2 and TRBJ2-7; TRBD1 agrees at 8 bases. CDR3 loop: CASKGQDYEQYF. The CDR3 DNA is TGTGCCAGCAAGGGACAGGACTACGAGCAGTACTTC.